This TCR beta chain emerged from a study of identical twins. Via MiXCR, TCRdb re-called the 5' RACE reads, giving one row per CDR3 protein. The sample has about 190,000 distinct CDR3 sequences, about 16% seen once. Donors were all healthy Caucasians. J was trimmed by 5 bases and V by 3 bases; bases with no gene match: 8. Germline V CDR1 and CDR2: SGHTA, FQGNSA. CDR3 length: 15 residues. These same records also appear under a second study, on T cells expressing NK-cell markers. From that paper: Eight donors were sequenced, seven testing HCMV-seropositive and one testing seronegative. Dominant NKG2C+ clonotypes accounted for roughly 1.0-7.5% of CD8+ T cells in six donors. A few donors showed these clonotypes also leading the CD3+CD56-NKG2C+ fraction.

This receptor was identified in a woman aged 18-29 years in good health. The chain uses TRBV7-2 and TRBJ2-5, with 8 bases aligning to TRBD2. Sequencing was done on a sample of CD8+ T cells sorted from blood. CDR3 sequence (DNA): TGTGCCAGCAGCTTTCGAGCGGGAGTCGGGGAGACCCAGTACTTC. It is translated as CASSFRAGVGETQYF.